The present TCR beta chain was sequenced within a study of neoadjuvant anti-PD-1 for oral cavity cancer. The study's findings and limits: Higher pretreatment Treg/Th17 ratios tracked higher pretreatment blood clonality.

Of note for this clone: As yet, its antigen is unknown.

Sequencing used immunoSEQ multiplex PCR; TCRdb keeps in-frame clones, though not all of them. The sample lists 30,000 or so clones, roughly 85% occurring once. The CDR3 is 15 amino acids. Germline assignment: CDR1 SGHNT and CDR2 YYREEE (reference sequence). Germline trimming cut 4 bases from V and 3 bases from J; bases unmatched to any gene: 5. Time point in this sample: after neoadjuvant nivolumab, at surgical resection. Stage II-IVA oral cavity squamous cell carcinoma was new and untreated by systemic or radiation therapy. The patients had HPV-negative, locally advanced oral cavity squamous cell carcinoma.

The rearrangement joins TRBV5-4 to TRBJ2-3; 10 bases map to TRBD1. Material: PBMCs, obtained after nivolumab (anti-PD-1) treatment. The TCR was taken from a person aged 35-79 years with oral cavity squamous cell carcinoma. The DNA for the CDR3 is TGTGCCAGCAGCAATCGGGACAGGGGAACAGATACGCAGTATTTT. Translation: CASSNRDRGTDTQYF.